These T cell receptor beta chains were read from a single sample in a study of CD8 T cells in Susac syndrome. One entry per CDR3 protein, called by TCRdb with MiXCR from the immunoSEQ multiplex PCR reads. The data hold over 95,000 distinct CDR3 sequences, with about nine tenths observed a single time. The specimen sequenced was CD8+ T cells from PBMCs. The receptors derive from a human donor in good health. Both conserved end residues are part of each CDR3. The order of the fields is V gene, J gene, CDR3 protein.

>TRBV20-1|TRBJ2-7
CSAAGTNEQYF
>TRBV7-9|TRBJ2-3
CASSGARGDTQYF
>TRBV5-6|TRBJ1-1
CASSLGLTEAFF
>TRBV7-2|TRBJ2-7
CASKIRGFGEQYF
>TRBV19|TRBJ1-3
CASSGGRHDSGNTIYF
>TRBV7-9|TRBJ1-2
CASSLFGAGGYTF
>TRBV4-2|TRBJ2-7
CASSRATGASYEQYF
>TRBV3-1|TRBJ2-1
CASSPGGVEQFF
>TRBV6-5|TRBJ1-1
CASSYSVAGLVGTEAFF
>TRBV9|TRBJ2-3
CASSPTGGFSDTQYF
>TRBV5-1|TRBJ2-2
CASSLVGRTDRDTGELFF
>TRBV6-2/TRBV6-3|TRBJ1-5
CASTHPGVQPQHF
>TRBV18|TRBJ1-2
CASLLPGQGASSYGYTF
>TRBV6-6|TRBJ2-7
CASREGGQREQYF
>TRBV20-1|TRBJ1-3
CSAFGPSGNTIYF
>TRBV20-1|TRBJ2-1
CSATGARGYNEQFF
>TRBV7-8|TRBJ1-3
CASSLGDRPSGNTIYF
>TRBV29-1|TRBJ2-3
CSVEETGGRTDTQYF
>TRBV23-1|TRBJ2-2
CASSRGATPGSCFF
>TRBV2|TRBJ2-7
CASSDWGDRGFTYEQYF
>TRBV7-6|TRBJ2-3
CASSLAGHTDTQYF
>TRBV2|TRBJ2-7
CASGVFYEQYF
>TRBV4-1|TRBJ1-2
CASSLPELVPRPLNYGYTF
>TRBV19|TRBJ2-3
CASSETSGGRDTQYF
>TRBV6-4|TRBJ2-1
CASSIGGGKQFF
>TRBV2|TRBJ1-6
CASSPGGASNSPLHF
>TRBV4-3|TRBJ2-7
CASSHLPGQGNPIEQYF
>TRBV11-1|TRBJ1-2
CASSPDGSIYGYTF
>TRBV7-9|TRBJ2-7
CASSSPTDYEQYF
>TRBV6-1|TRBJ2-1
CASRGELAASYNEQFF
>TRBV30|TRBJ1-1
CAWGLAEAFF
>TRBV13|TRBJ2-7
CASSELGTGVTYEQYF
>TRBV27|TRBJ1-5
CASSLVGGVGNQPQHF
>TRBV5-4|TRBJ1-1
CASSLSPFTEAFF
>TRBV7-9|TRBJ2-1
CASSSFLDWDYNEQFF
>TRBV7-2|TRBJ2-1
CASSLMDRGNNEQFF
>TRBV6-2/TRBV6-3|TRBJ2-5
CASLASGSELKTQYF
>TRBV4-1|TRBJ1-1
CASSQGGPAMNTEAFF
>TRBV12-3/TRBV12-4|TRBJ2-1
CASSLVGAAEQFF
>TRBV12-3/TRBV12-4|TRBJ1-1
CASSGQELNTEAFF
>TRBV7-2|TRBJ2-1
CASSLPGQYHNEQFF
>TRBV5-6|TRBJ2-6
CASSLDGTNLSLTF
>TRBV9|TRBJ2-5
CASRPTGTAQETQYF
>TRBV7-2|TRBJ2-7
CASSLTDTTYEQYF
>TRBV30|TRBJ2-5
CAWTPGGGREETQYF
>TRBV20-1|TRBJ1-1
CSARDERGHGEAFF
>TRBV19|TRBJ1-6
CASRTETRISPLHF
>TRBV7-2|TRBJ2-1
CASSLLYEQFF
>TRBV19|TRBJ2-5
CASSNGHPQETQYF
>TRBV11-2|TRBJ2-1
CASSYETSRNEQFF
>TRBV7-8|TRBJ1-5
CASSATEGYSNQPQHF
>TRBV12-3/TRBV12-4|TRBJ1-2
CASTLGGLTYGYTF
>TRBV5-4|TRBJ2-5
CASSLVGRGETQYF
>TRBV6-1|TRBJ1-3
CASRDGQHSGNTIYF
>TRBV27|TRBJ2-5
CATSGLGDTQETQYF